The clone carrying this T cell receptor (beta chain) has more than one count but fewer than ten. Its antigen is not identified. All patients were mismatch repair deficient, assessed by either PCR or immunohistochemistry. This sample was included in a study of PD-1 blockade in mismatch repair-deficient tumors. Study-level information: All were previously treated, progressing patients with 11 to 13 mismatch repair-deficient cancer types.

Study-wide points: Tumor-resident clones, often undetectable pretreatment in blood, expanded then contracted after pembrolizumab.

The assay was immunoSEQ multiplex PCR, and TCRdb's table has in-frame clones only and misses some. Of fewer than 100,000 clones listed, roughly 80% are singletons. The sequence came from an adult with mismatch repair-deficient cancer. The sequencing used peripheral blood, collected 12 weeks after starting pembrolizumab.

The DNA of the CDR3 is TGTGCCAGCAGCCCTGGCGGCGGGAGCTCCTACGAGCAGTACTTC. Its protein is CASSPGGGSSYEQYF. This rearrangement joins TRBV5-4 to TRBJ2-7; 7 positions agree with TRBD2. The CDR3 has 15 residues. Germline CDR1 reads SGHNT; CDR2 reads YYREEE (reference sequence). Losses at the gene ends were 4 bases for V and 0 bases for J; bases not matched to a gene: 7.